Listed below are T cell receptor beta chains from one sample, sequenced in a study of beta chain features in type 1 diabetes. TCRdb keeps only in-frame clones here, not all; method: immunoSEQ multiplex PCR. The sample lists about 220,000 clones; roughly a tenth were seen once. Input material: central memory CD4+ T cells from blood. These receptors were taken from a man aged 18 to 35 in good health. Both conserved end residues are part of each CDR3. D genes are given only for firm matches. Some rows mark clone size as missing; the rest say once, few, many or name a class of expanded clone.

J | size | V | D | CDR3 | DNA
TRBJ2-1 | - | TRBV10-3 | TRBD2 | CATRLADNEQFF | TGTGCCACCCGACTAGCGGACAATGAGCAGTTCTTC
TRBJ2-3 | many | TRBV4-3 | - | CASSQLLIDTQYF | TGCGCCAGCAGCCAACTCCTTATTGATACGCAGTATTTT
TRBJ2-7 | few | TRBV28 | TRBD2 | CATTISETSGYEQYF | TGTGCCACCACGATATCAGAGACTAGCGGCTACGAGCAGTACTTC
TRBJ2-1 | - | TRBV5-1 | - | CASSVSPSSYNEQFF | TGCGCCAGCAGCGTCTCTCCTAGCTCCTACAATGAGCAGTTCTTC
TRBJ2-6 | - | TRBV18 | - | CASSPSRPRAGANVLTF | TGTGCCAGCTCACCATCTCGGCCACGTGCTGGGGCCAACGTCCTGACTTTC
TRBJ2-1 | - | TRBV15 | TRBD1 | CATSRIPGQNIRSYNEQFF | TGTGCCACCAGCAGGATTCCGGGACAGAATATCCGCTCCTACAATGAGCAGTTCTTC
TRBJ2-2 | few | TRBV13 | - | CASSPRRGVGTGELFF | TGTGCCAGCAGCCCCCGGAGGGGCGTAGGAACCGGGGAGCTGTTTTTT
TRBJ2-3 | - | TRBV2 | - | CASSVIPGDTQYF | TGTGCCAGCAGTGTCATCCCAGGGGATACGCAGTATTTT
TRBJ2-5 | few | TRBV2 | - | CASSETDGETQYF | TGTGCCAGCAGTGAAACAGACGGGGAGACCCAGTACTTC
TRBJ2-2 | - | TRBV18 | - | CASSPRVETGELFF | TGTGCCAGCTCACCACGGGTGGAGACCGGGGAGCTGTTTTTT
TRBJ2-5 | few | TRBV30 | - | CAWSRGQGPRARETQYF | TGTGCCTGGAGTAGGGGCCAGGGTCCTCGCGCCCGGGAGACCCAGTACTTC
TRBJ2-1 | many | TRBV5-6 | TRBD2 | CASSLVSGRAYNEQFF | TGTGCCAGCAGCTTGGTTAGCGGGCGTGCCTACAATGAGCAGTTCTTC
TRBJ2-1 | - | TRBV6-1 | - | CASRRDVGGYNEQFF | TGTGCCAGCAGGAGGGATGTCGGAGGCTACAATGAGCAGTTCTTC
TRBJ2-5 | - | TRBV7-2 | TRBD2 | CASSLGLAGHQETQYF | TGTGCCAGCAGCTTAGGACTAGCGGGACACCAAGAGACCCAGTACTTC
TRBJ1-3 | few | TRBV15 | - | CATSSMDSPRYF | TGTGCCACCAGCAGTATGGACTCCCCCCGATATTTT
TRBJ2-1 | few | TRBV12-5 | - | CASGLTYNEQFF | TGTGCTAGTGGTTTGACCTACAATGAGCAGTTCTTC
TRBJ2-3 | - | TRBV7-2 | - | CASSSTDTQYF | TGTGCCAGCAGCAGCACAGATACGCAGTATTTT
TRBJ2-1 | few | TRBV7-8 | TRBD1 | CASSLEAGGEQFF | TGTGCCAGCAGCTTAGAGGCAGGGGGTGAGCAGTTCTTC
TRBJ2-7 | few | TRBV15 | TRBD2 | CATSKSLAGDAEQYF | TGTGCCACCAGCAAGTCACTAGCGGGAGACGCGGAGCAGTACTTC
TRBJ2-1 | - | TRBV7-8 | TRBD2 | CASSLGPVAGSRDEQFF | TGTGCCAGCAGCTTAGGACCGGTAGCGGGAAGCCGGGATGAGCAGTTCTTC
TRBJ2-1 | many | TRBV28 | - | CAIQGYNEQFF | TGTGCCATTCAGGGCTACAATGAGCAGTTCTTC
TRBJ2-3 | few | TRBV10-3 | - | CAISEFVGSSTDTQYF | TGTGCCATCAGTGAGTTTGTGGGTTCTAGCACAGATACGCAGTATTTT
TRBJ2-7 | - | TRBV15 | TRBD2 | CATSRAGTSGSYEQYF | TGTGCCACCAGCAGAGCCGGCACTAGCGGAAGCTACGAGCAGTACTTC
TRBJ1-6 | - | TRBV5-6 | - | CASSLSPNSPLHF | TGTGCCAGCAGCTTATCTCCGAATTCACCCCTCCACTTT
TRBJ2-3 | few | TRBV30 | - | CAWSVQGGDTQYF | TGTGCCTGGAGTGTCCAGGGGGGAGATACGCAGTATTTT
TRBJ2-7 | few | TRBV7-2 | - | CASSLSLWASANSYEQYF | TGTGCCAGCAGCCTCAGCCTTTGGGCTAGCGCGAACTCCTACGAGCAGTACTTC
TRBJ2-1 | few | TRBV7-6 | TRBD2 | CASSPGLAGISYNEQFF | TGTGCCAGCAGCCCAGGACTAGCTGGGATCTCATACAATGAGCAGTTCTTC
TRBJ2-5 | few | TRBV5-1 | - | CASSLQGGGGETQYF | TGCGCCAGCAGCTTGCAAGGAGGTGGAGGGGAGACCCAGTACTTC
TRBJ2-4 | - | TRBV14 | TRBD2 | CASSFQREGLRYF | TGTGCCAGCAGCTTTCAGCGGGAGGGCCTGAGGTACTTC
TRBJ2-2 | - | TRBV10-3 | TRBD1 | CAINWDRVAGELFF | TGTGCCATCAATTGGGACAGGGTCGCCGGGGAGCTGTTTTTT
TRBJ1-4 | few | TRBV5-1 | - | CASSPGPPQEKLFF | TGCGCCAGCAGTCCGGGACCGCCGCAAGAAAAACTGTTTTTT
TRBJ2-3 | - | TRBV7-2 | - | CASSVNTGWSTDTQYF | TGTGCCAGCAGCGTAAATACAGGGTGGAGCACAGATACGCAGTATTTT
TRBJ2-3 | - | TRBV5-6 | TRBD2 | CASSNNGGRTDTQYF | TGTGCCAGCAGTAACAATGGCGGGAGGACAGATACGCAGTATTTT